The 17 T cell receptor beta chains below all came from one sample that was sequenced in a study of T cell responses to AZD1222 COVID-19 vaccine. Only in-frame clones appear in the TCRdb table, and some are missing; sequencing was by immunoSEQ multiplex PCR. The table shows about 120,000 clones, with about 90% occurring only once. The material was peripheral blood, obtained on day 0 of AZD1222 vaccination. The receptor set was obtained from an adult in good health.

The genes are TRBV28 and TRBJ2-6; 8 positions agree with TRBD1. V lost 5 bases and J lost 4; bases outside the gene matches: 7. The CDR3 length is 16 residues. Germline V lookup: CDR1 MDHEN, CDR2 SYDVKM. Here the CDR3 reads CASSTPQGVGANVLTF. CDR3 DNA: TGTGCCAGCAGTACCCCACAGGGGGTAGGGGCCAACGTCCTGACTTTC.

The CDR3 DNA sequence: TGTGCCAGCAGGTCGCAGGGACTGTACTACACTGAAGCTTTCTTT. This encodes CASRSQGLYYTEAFF. The J gene is TRBJ1-1, the V gene TRBV7-2, with D perhaps matching TRBD1 (5 bases). Germline CDR1 reads SGHTA; CDR2 reads FQGNSA. Trimming stripped 6 bases from V and 3 bases from J, with 17 bases between. The CDR3 spans 15 residues.

V gene TRBV9 combines with J gene TRBJ2-3; D gene ambiguous. V was cut by 0 bases and J by 6 bases, with 11 bases left in between. CDR3 length: 14 residues. The germline V gene has CDR1 SGDLS and CDR2 YYNGEE. The CDR3 loop reads CASSVVQGWDTQYF. The CDR3, as DNA: TGTGCCAGCAGCGTAGTACAAGGGTGGGATACGCAGTATTTT.

The chain employs TRBV19 and TRBJ1-3, with D maybe TRBD1 (5 bases). The V and J ends lost 11 bases and 2 bases respectively, with 16 bases between them. Germline lookup yields CDR1 LNHDA and CDR2 SQIVND (reference sequence). CDR3 length: 14 residues. This CDR3 reads CAVSPGGAGNTIYF. The CDR3, as DNA: TGTGCCGTATCCCCGGGAGGGGCTGGAAACACCATATATTTT.

This chain links TRBV7-8 with TRBJ2-7; D is perhaps TRBD1 (6 bases). Trimming removed 3 bases from V and 0 bases from J, with 9 bases in between. The CDR3 spans 14 residues. CDR1 and CDR2 from the germline V gene are SGHVS and FQNEAQ. The CDR3 loop is CASSLRQDSYEQYF. CDR3 DNA sequence: TGTGCCAGCAGCTTGCGACAGGACTCCTACGAGCAGTACTTC.

The chain is built from TRBV18 and TRBJ2-5, with D uncertain. With 2 bases removed from V and 4 bases from J, the gap between germline ends came to 2 bases. This CDR3 is 11 amino acids long. Germline CDR1 reads KGHSH; CDR2 reads LQKENI. Here the CDR3 DNA reads TGTGCCAGCTCACCATTAGAGACCCAGTACTTC. Amino acids: CASSPLETQYF.

The chain joins TRBV10-1 to TRBJ2-5, with 13 nucleotides matching TRBD2. There are 17 residues in the CDR3. Losses at the gene ends were 0 bases for V and 3 bases for J; bases not matched to a gene: 4. Per the germline V gene, CDR1 is WNHNN and CDR2 is SYGVQD (reference sequence). The CDR3 sequence: CASSESGLAGLKETQYF. The CDR3 DNA is TGCGCCAGCAGTGAGTCGGGACTAGCGGGGCTAAAAGAGACCCAGTACTTC.

The V call is TRBV10-2, the J call TRBJ1-2, with D unresolved. The CDR3 runs 16 residues. Germline-derived CDR1 and CDR2 are WSHSY and SAAADI. V was clipped by 6 bases and J by 0 bases, with 17 bases between them. The CDR3 DNA is TGCGCCAGCAGCCTAACTCGGGCAGGAGCTAACTATGGCTACACCTTC. Protein product: CASSLTRAGANYGYTF.

V gene TRBV19 combines with J gene TRBJ1-2; 8 nucleotides line up with TRBD1. Germline loops: CDR1 LNHDA, CDR2 SQIVND (reference sequence). The CDR3 consists of 14 residues. V shed 5 bases, J shed 4 bases, and the junction held 6 bases outside the gene matches. The CDR3 DNA reads as TGTGCCAGTAGTCCCGGGACAGGTTTCTATGGCTACACCTTC. Translation: CASSPGTGFYGYTF.

The gene calls are TRBV9 and TRBJ2-3; 8 nucleotides line up with TRBD1. From germline, CDR1 is SGDLS and CDR2 YYNGEE. CDR3 length: 16 residues. Unmatched junction bases numbered 3, after V lost 0 bases and J lost 0 bases. The CDR3 sequence: CASSVGPGGSTDTQYF. CDR3 DNA: TGTGCCAGCAGCGTAGGTCCAGGGGGCAGCACAGATACGCAGTATTTT. Full variable domain (rest looked up from reference TRBV9 and TRBJ2-3): DSGVTQTPKHLITATGQRVTLRCSPRSGDLSVYWYQQSLDQGLQFLIQYYNGEERAKGNILERFSAQQFPDLHSELNLSSLELGDSALYFCASSVGPGGSTDTQYFGPGTRLTVL.

The chain links TRBV27 to TRBJ2-7; D possibly corresponds to TRBD2 (7 bases). CDR3 size: 13 residues. Trimming shortened V by 7 bases and J by 4 bases, and 14 bases separated the two germline ends. Looked up from germline, CDR1 is MNHEY and CDR2 is SMNVEV (reference sequence). CDR3 residues: CASTRTRGYEQYF. The CDR3 region has the DNA TGTGCCAGCACCAGGACTAGGGGGTACGAGCAGTACTTC.

This clone has just one count. The chain combines TRBV13 with TRBJ1-6; 8 positions match TRBD1. The length of the CDR3 is 15 residues. Trimming at V came to 4 bases and at J to 7 bases, leaving 6 bases not matched to a gene. CDR1 is PRHDT, CDR2 FYEKMQ, per germline (reference sequence). The CDR3 DNA reads as TGTGCCAGCAGCTCTCGACAGGGGAGAAATTCACCCCTCCACTTT. Residues: CASSSRQGRNSPLHF.

The V and J genes are TRBV27 and TRBJ2-3; D not certain. Trimming removed 1 base from V and 0 bases from J, with 8 bases in between. The CDR3 consists of 15 residues. Germline assignment: CDR1 MNHEY and CDR2 SMNVEV (reference sequence). The CDR3 spells CASSLYLTSTDTQYF. The CDR3 bases are TGTGCCAGCAGTTTATACTTAACTAGCACAGATACGCAGTATTTT.

The chain recombines TRBV27 with TRBJ2-1; D call uncertain. The CDR3 contains 12 residues. Germline CDR1 and CDR2: MNHEY and SMNVEV (reference sequence). V dropped 3 bases and J dropped 12 bases, with 12 bases sitting between them. The CDR3 reads CASSLPTQAQFF. CDR3 nucleotides: TGTGCCAGCAGTTTGCCGACTCAGGCGCAGTTCTTC.

This sequence joins TRBV29-1 and TRBJ2-1; D gene ambiguous. Germline V gene lookup returns CDR1 SQVTM and CDR2 ANQGSEA. The germline V and J ends were trimmed by 3 bases and 5 bases, with 11 bases remaining between them. This CDR3 contains 13 residues. The CDR3 loop reads CSVESPRHNEQFF. CDR3 coding DNA: TGCAGCGTTGAGTCCCCCCGCCACAATGAGCAGTTCTTC.

The genes are TRBV2 and TRBJ1-5; D uncertain. CDR1 is SNHLY and CDR2 is FYNNEI in the germline V gene. This CDR3 is built from 14 residues. Trimming took off 5 bases at V and 6 bases at J, with 14 bases between the two ends. CDR3 sequence (DNA): TGTGCCAGCAGTTCAGATCGGACCTTTCAGCCCCAGCATTTT. Translation: CASSSDRTFQPQHF.

The CDR3: CASRVQGTETQYF. The CDR3 DNA is TGTGCCAGTAGAGTACAGGGTACGGAGACCCAGTACTTC. The chain joins TRBV19 to TRBJ2-5, with D possibly TRBD1 on 6 matching bases. The germline gives CDR1 LNHDA, CDR2 SQIVND (reference sequence). The ends were cut back, 6 bases at V and 5 bases at J, with 13 bases in the middle. This CDR3 has 13 residues.